This record concerns one T cell receptor beta chain sequence. This record comes from a study of shared clonotypes between healthy human individuals. Germline V gene sequence: CDR1 GTSNPN, CDR2 SVGIG (reference sequence). The CDR3 consists of 15 residues. The V and J ends lost 0 bases and 0 bases respectively, with 9 bases between them. The data were produced by immunoSEQ multiplex PCR, yet TCRdb's version contains in-frame clones alone and is incomplete. Of roughly 1,000,000 clones detected, 70% to 80% appear once; the ten largest clones hold 0.5% to 0.6%. The TCR comes from a man aged 18 to 35 in good health. Some clones in this sample may be carry-over from other donors' samples. The specimen sequenced was memory CD4+ T cells from PBMCs. As to subset: CD45RA-negative fraction. The chain links TRBV30 to TRBJ1-3, with no clear D. This CDR3 reads CAWSVLRSSGNTIYF. The CDR3 DNA reads TGTGCCTGGAGTGTACTCCGGAGCTCTGGAAACACCATATATTTT.